The 21 T cell receptor beta chains below all came from one sample that was sequenced in a study of blood T cells in healthy people across ages. Through a sample-barcoded 5' primer and a J-beta primer mix, a second PCR was run for roughly 6 to 11 cycles. TCRdb re-called the 5' RACE reads through MiXCR, storing one row per CDR3 protein. The sample yields 800,000 to 1,300,000 distinct CDR3 sequences, less than 25% seen once. This sample was also put to use in a study of T cells of mothers and their children.

Sequencing used blood. The source of these receptors is a girl aged 2 to 9 in good health.

This clonotype was recorded many times. Possible read error: a much larger clone is one base away. The chain is built from TRBV9 and TRBJ2-3; D is undetermined. This CDR3 has 12 residues. V lost 3 bases, J lost 2 bases, and 4 bases lay in between. Germline CDR1 and CDR2: SGDLS and YYNGEE. The CDR3 nucleotides are TGTGCCAGCAGCGGAATCACAGATACGCAGTATTTT. It is translated as CASSGITDTQYF.

Notes on this clonotype: Mismatch with germline at one junction end may stem from a read error. The genes are TRBV12-3 or TRBV12-4 and TRBJ2-5; D assignment may be TRBD1 or TRBD2 (5 bases each). This CDR3 has 13 amino acids. CDR3 sequence reads: CASSPGRKETQYF. CDR3 coding DNA: TGTGCGAGCAGTCCGGGACGGAAAGAGACCCAGTACTTC.

This chain uses TRBV6-1 with TRBJ1-4; D gene ambiguous. V dropped 10 bases and J dropped 0 bases, with 15 bases sitting between them. The CDR3 loop spans 15 amino acids. The V gene's germline CDR1 is MNHNS and CDR2 SASEGT. CDR3 region: CATAISVSTNEKLFF. In nucleotides, the CDR3 is TGTGCCACCGCAATTAGTGTGTCAACTAATGAAAAACTGTTTTTT.

There are many counts of this clonotype. The chain links TRBV5-4 to TRBJ2-1, with TRBD2 matching over 12 bases. CDR3 length equals 17 residues. V gave up 4 bases and J gave up 6 bases; unmatched junction bases: 11. Germline CDR1 reads SGHNT; CDR2 reads YYREEE (reference sequence). The CDR3 loop reads CASSRTLLAGGGNEQFF. CDR3 in DNA: TGTGCCAGCAGCCGGACCCTACTAGCGGGAGGTGGCAATGAGCAGTTCTTC. The full variable domain, completed using reference TRBV5-4 and TRBJ2-1, is ETGVTQSPTHLIKTRGQQVTLRCSSQSGHNTVSWYQQALGQGPQFIFQYYREEENGRGNFPPRFSGLQFPNYSSELNVNALELDDSALYLCASSRTLLAGGGNEQFFGPGTRLTVL.

This chain links TRBV28 with TRBJ1-1; TRBD1 might be the D (5 bases). CDR3 size: 12 residues. Germline CDR1 MDHEN, CDR2 SYDVKM. Trimming removed 8 bases from V and 6 bases from J, with 13 bases in between. CDR3 DNA: TGTGCCAGCTCCCGACAGAGTCCTGAAGCTTTCTTT. This sequence encodes CASSRQSPEAFF. The full variable domain, with the rest looked up from reference TRBV28 and TRBJ1-1, is DVKVTQSSRYLVKRTGEKVFLECVQDMDHENMFWYRQDPGLGLRLIYFSYDVKMKEKGDIPEGYSVSREKKERFSLILESASTNQTSMYLCASSRQSPEAFFGQGTRLTVV.

This clonotype has more than one count but fewer than ten. This chain uses TRBV29-1 with TRBJ2-3; 8 bases fit TRBD1. The CDR3 has 12 residues. J lost 6 bases, V lost 7 bases, and 6 bases had no gene match. Germline-derived CDR1 and CDR2 are SQVTM and ANQGSEA. This chain's CDR3 is CSGGQGLDTQYF. The CDR3 coding sequence is TGCAGCGGCGGACAGGGATTGGATACGCAGTATTTT.

This clonotype turned up a few times. V is TRBV9 and J is TRBJ1-4; D is undetermined. The CDR3 length is 12 residues. Trimming removed 3 bases from V and 12 bases from J, with 12 bases in between. Germline V lookup: CDR1 SGDLS, CDR2 YYNGEE. The chain's CDR3 is CASSGDLGELFF. In DNA, the CDR3 is TGTGCCAGCAGCGGCGACCTAGGAGAACTGTTTTTT.

V and J are TRBV7-2 and TRBJ2-1, with D maybe TRBD2 (6 bases). Germline assignment: CDR1 SGHTA and CDR2 FQGNSA. Trimming removed 3 bases from V and 6 bases from J, with 18 bases in between. The CDR3 consists of 16 residues. CDR3 nucleotide sequence: TGTGCCAGCAGCTTGAATGGAATAGCGGTGGGCAATGAGCAGTTCTTC. It is translated as CASSLNGIAVGNEQFF.

This chain links TRBV10-3 with TRBJ2-5; D is possibly TRBD1 (6 bases). CDR3 size: 14 residues. CDR1 is ENHRY, CDR2 SYGVKD, per germline. V was clipped by 6 bases and J by 4 bases, with 15 bases between them. CDR3 sequence reads: CAIRQTGPGETQYF. CDR3 bases: TGTGCCATCAGACAAACAGGGCCCGGAGAGACCCAGTACTTC.

For the CDR3, the DNA is TGCAGTGCTAGGGCCGGACTAGCCCAAGAGACCCAGTACTTC. Translation gives CSARAGLAQETQYF. The genes are TRBV20-1 and TRBJ2-5; 8 positions match TRBD2. J was trimmed by 1 base and V by 3 bases; bases with no gene match: 4. The CDR3 sequence is 14 residues long. The germline V gene encodes CDR1 DFQATT and CDR2 SNEGSKA (reference sequence).

The rearrangement uses TRBV20-1 and TRBJ2-4; TRBD2 might be the D (5 bases). The CDR3 spans 16 residues. With 1 base removed from V and 0 bases from J, the gap between germline ends came to 13 bases. CDR1 DFQATT and CDR2 SNEGSKA come from the germline V gene (reference sequence). CDR3 bases: TGCAGTGCTAGAGGACGAGCGGACTTAGCCAAAAACATTCAGTACTTC. Residues: CSARGRADLAKNIQYF.

This chain links TRBV7-9 with TRBJ2-1, with 7 bases aligning to TRBD2. Germline loops: CDR1 SEHNR, CDR2 FQNEAQ (reference sequence). CDR3 size: 16 residues. V lost 0 bases to trimming and J lost 4 bases; unmatched junction nucleotides: 6. The CDR3 DNA follows: TGTGCCAGCAGCTTAGCTTCCAGCGGGGCGTACAATGAGCAGTTCTTC. It translates to CASSLASSGAYNEQFF.

This clonotype showed up just a few times. The chain carries TRBV12-3 or TRBV12-4 and TRBJ2-5; D not resolved. Trimming removed 5 bases at V and 1 base at J, with 8 bases between. The CDR3 runs to 13 residues. The CDR3 DNA reads as TGTGCCAGCAGTCCTCAGCCCCAAGAGACCCAGTACTTC. This translates into CASSPQPQETQYF.

J is TRBJ2-6 and V is TRBV3-1; 12 nucleotides match TRBD2. From germline, CDR1 is LGHDT and CDR2 YNNKEL (reference sequence). The CDR3 contains 18 residues. V dropped 4 bases and J dropped 4; count of bases not matched to a gene: 8. In nucleotides, the CDR3 is TGTGCCAGCAGCCTGACTAGCGGGAGATTGGTAGGGGCCAACGTCCTGACTTTC. This codes for CASSLTSGRLVGANVLTF. Full variable domain (missing parts from reference TRBV3-1 and TRBJ2-6): DTAVSQTPKYLVTQMGNDKSIKCEQNLGHDTMYWYKQDSKKFLKIMFSYNNKELIINETVPNRFSPKSPDKAHLNLHINSLELGDSAVYFCASSLTSGRLVGANVLTFGAGSRLTVL.

This chain links TRBV28 with TRBJ1-6; 9 bases align to TRBD1. The CDR3 has 17 residues. Germline CDR1 reads MDHEN; CDR2 reads SYDVKM. V was pared by 6 bases and J by 6 bases, with 12 bases of the junction left unmatched. In DNA form, the CDR3 reads TGTGCCAGCAGCAATCTCGACAGGGGGTACCTTAATTCACCCCTCCACTTT. Its protein product is CASSNLDRGYLNSPLHF.

This clonotype has a handful of counts. V gene TRBV7-9 combines with J gene TRBJ2-3; D gene ambiguous. V shed 8 bases and J shed 2 bases, with 11 bases lying between them. The CDR3 is 13 residues long. Germline values: CDR1 SEHNR, CDR2 FQNEAQ (reference sequence). Here the CDR3 DNA reads TGTGCCAGCGGTCTCACTCCCACAGATACGCAGTATTTT. Protein product: CASGLTPTDTQYF.

There are a few counts of this clonotype. J is TRBJ2-5 and V is TRBV20-1; D is possibly TRBD2 (6 bases). The J call is in doubt because the DNA end fits TRBJ2-7 better. The CDR3 consists of 16 residues. CDR1 DFQATT and CDR2 SNEGSKA come from the germline V gene (reference sequence). The CDR3 sequence is CSARGGKLSRDYEQYF. The CDR3 DNA sequence: TGCAGTGCTAGAGGCGGGAAACTCTCCAGGGACTACGAGCAGTACTTC.

The rearrangement uses TRBV5-6 and TRBJ2-5, with TRBD1 matching over 7 bases. J gave up 6 bases and V 5 bases, and 16 bases lay outside the gene matches. The CDR3 extends over 16 amino acids. The germline V gene has CDR1 SGHDT and CDR2 YYEEEE. The CDR3 coding sequence is TGTGCCAGCAGGGGGCCCGGACAGGAAAGCTGGAAGACCCAGTACTTC. Its protein is CASRGPGQESWKTQYF.

The table lists this clonotype with a few counts. The J gene is TRBJ2-7, the V gene TRBV13, with TRBD1 identical over 7 bases. This CDR3 has 15 residues. The V gene's germline CDR1 is PRHDT and CDR2 FYEKMQ (reference sequence). V was clipped by 5 bases and J by 5 bases; unmatched bases: 12. The CDR3 bases are TGTGCCAGCAGCCTTTACAGGGGAAGTTCCCACGAGCAGTACTTC. It yields the protein CASSLYRGSSHEQYF.

This clonotype was seen just once. The DNA for the CDR3 is TGTGCCAGCCGCCCGGCAGACTCCCCGGGCAATGAGCAGTTCTTC. It encodes CASRPADSPGNEQFF. The genes are TRBV7-3 and TRBJ2-1; no clear D gene. Between the trimmed V and J ends, which lost 8 bases and 6 bases, there was a span of 20 bases. Germline CDR1 reads SGHTA; CDR2 reads FQGTGA. This CDR3 is built from 15 residues.

This clonotype showed up just a few times. This chain links TRBV21-1 with TRBJ2-2. TRBV21-1 is an annotated pseudogene. CDR3 length: 16 residues. The CDR3 spells CASSSQGRGTAGELFF. As DNA, the CDR3 is TGTGCCAGCAGCTCCCAGGGTAGGGGGACCGCCGGGGAGCTGTTTTTT.